A single sample is the source of the 27 T cell receptor beta chains below, sequenced in a study of cytomegalovirus exposure and HLA in healthy donors. The PCR contained 60 Vbeta and 13 Jbeta primers. Libraries were prepared by immunoSEQ multiplex PCR; TCRdb keeps only in-frame clonotypes and omits some of them. The table records 85,000 to 100,000 clones, around 77% of them present only once. The sequencing input was PBMCs. These receptors all come from a man in his forties in good health and CMV-seronegative.

The chain has TRBV2 and TRBJ2-1, with a tentative D call TRBD2 (5 bases). CDR1 is SNHLY, CDR2 FYNNEI, per germline. The CDR3 totals 14 residues. The V and J ends lost 3 bases and 4 bases respectively, with 10 bases between them. Here the CDR3 DNA reads TGTGCCAGCAGTGATGTCCGGGGATACAATGAGCAGTTCTTC. This translates into CASSDVRGYNEQFF.

Worth noting for this clone: Other DNA sequences in this specimen translate into the identical CDR3. The CDR3 is CSAQLNTEAFF. The DNA for the CDR3 is TGCAGTGCCCAACTCAACACTGAAGCTTTCTTT. The gene calls are TRBV20-1 and TRBJ1-1, with D hard to call. Trimming removed 6 bases at V and 2 bases at J, with 7 bases between. The CDR3 loop spans 11 amino acids. Germline values: CDR1 DFQATT, CDR2 SNEGSKA (reference sequence).

V usage is TRBV7-9 and J usage is TRBJ1-2, with D possibly matching TRBD1 (5 bases). The ends were cut back, 5 bases at V and 0 bases at J, with 10 bases in the middle. Germline V gene lookup returns CDR1 SEHNR and CDR2 FQNEAQ (reference sequence). CDR3 length: 14 residues. CDR3 DNA: TGTGCCAGCAGCCCCGGGGGGTCTAACTATGGCTACACCTTC. Its translation: CASSPGGSNYGYTF.

The rearrangement links TRBV19 to TRBJ1-1; D unclear. The CDR3 has 14 amino acids. Per the germline V gene, CDR1 is LNHDA and CDR2 is SQIVND (reference sequence). Trimming pared 3 bases from V and 0 bases from J, leaving 8 bases between. The CDR3 loop reads CASSIRQVNTEAFF. In DNA, the CDR3 is TGTGCCAGTAGTATTAGGCAGGTGAACACTGAAGCTTTCTTT.

V gene TRBV7-9 combines with J gene TRBJ1-1; D remains ambiguous. The CDR3 sequence is 14 residues long. Germline CDR1 SEHNR, CDR2 FQNEAQ (reference sequence). The germline V and J ends were trimmed by 5 bases and 5 bases, with 15 bases remaining between them. The CDR3 region has the DNA TGTGCCAGCAGCCCCATTGTCCGGGTGACTGAAGCTTTCTTT. Protein: CASSPIVRVTEAFF.

This clone was seen just once. The chain couples TRBV19 to TRBJ1-3; possibly TRBD1 for D (6 bases). The CDR3 runs to 15 residues. Germline V gives CDR1 LNHDA, CDR2 SQIVND (reference sequence). Trimming left V 5 bases short and J 0 bases short, with 11 bases between. In DNA, the CDR3 is TGTGCCAGTAGTCGCCGGACAGACTCTGGAAACACCATATATTTT. This encodes CASSRRTDSGNTIYF.

The chain couples TRBV23-1 to TRBJ2-5; perhaps TRBD1 as D (5 bases). TRBV23-1 is reported as an ORF; its role is uncertain. The germline V and J ends were trimmed by 2 bases and 5 bases, with 12 bases remaining between them. The CDR3 sequence is 14 residues long. The CDR3 protein is CASSQSPGRETQYF. The DNA of the CDR3 is TGCGCCAGCAGTCAAAGTCCAGGGCGGGAGACCCAGTACTTC.

This clone came up once. The rearrangement uses TRBV2 and TRBJ2-5, with D perhaps TRBD2 (5 bases). The germline CDR1 and CDR2 sequences are SNHLY and FYNNEI. Deletions cut 2 bases from V and 7 bases from J, with 11 bases between. The CDR3 has 13 residues. CDR3 in DNA: TGTGCCAGCAGTGAAATCGGGATTGGGACCCAGTACTTC. This gives the protein CASSEIGIGTQYF.

The CDR3 DNA is TGCGCCAGCAGCCAAGATACTAAGGGGCGCATGACTGAAGCTTTCTTT. Its protein is CASSQDTKGRMTEAFF. The chain has TRBV4-1 and TRBJ1-1; TRBD1 is a possible D gene (5 bases). V was shortened by 0 bases and J by 5 bases, with 16 bases between the two germline ends. Germline loops: CDR1 MGHRA, CDR2 YSYEKL. The CDR3 runs 16 residues.

This clone has only one observation. V and J are TRBV28 and TRBJ1-1; maybe TRBD1 (5 bases). V lost 5 bases and J 7 bases, leaving 17 bases between the germline ends. The CDR3 covers 14 residues. Germline assignment: CDR1 MDHEN and CDR2 SYDVKM. The CDR3 DNA follows: TGTGCCAGCAGTACTGGCGGGACTCTTGGTGAAGCTTTCTTT. This encodes CASSTGGTLGEAFF.

V usage is TRBV10-3 and J usage is TRBJ1-6; D gene unclear. The CDR3 has 16 amino acids. Trimming shortened V by 2 bases and J by 0 bases, and 8 bases separated the two germline ends. CDR1 and CDR2 from the germline V gene are ENHRY and SYGVKD. Here the CDR3 reads CAISERSGSYNSPLHF. The CDR3 coding sequence is TGTGCCATCAGTGAGAGGTCAGGCTCCTATAATTCACCCCTCCACTTT.

In DNA form, the CDR3 reads TGTGCCAGCAGCTTAGTTAGCTATGGCTACACCTTC. This translates into CASSLVSYGYTF. The J gene is TRBJ1-2, the V gene TRBV11-2; D not resolved. Trimming took 1 base from V and 4 from J, leaving 4 bases between them. The CDR3 extends over 12 amino acids. Germline loops: CDR1 SGHAT, CDR2 FQNNGV.

This clone was seen only once. The J gene is TRBJ2-3, the V gene TRBV2; 14 nucleotides align to TRBD2. Trimming cost V 8 bases and J 7 bases; bases outside gene matches: 8. Germline V gene lookup returns CDR1 SNHLY and CDR2 FYNNEI. This CDR3 is built from 15 residues. The CDR3, as DNA: TGTGCCAGCCGCCGACTAGCGGGGGGGCAAAATACGCAGTATTTT. This gives the protein CASRRLAGGQNTQYF.

This clone appeared a single time. J is TRBJ2-3 and V is TRBV10-3; 9 bases agree with TRBD1. The J segment lost 1 base and the V segment lost 6 bases, leaving 5 bases of the junction unmatched. CDR1 and CDR2 from the germline V gene are ENHRY and SYGVKD. This CDR3 has 15 residues. Here the CDR3 DNA reads TGTGCCATCAGAGGGACAGGGTCGGGCACAGATACGCAGTATTTT. This codes for CAIRGTGSGTDTQYF.

J is TRBJ2-7 and V is TRBV7-9, with a possible D match to TRBD2 (7 bases). V lost 1 base and J lost 1, with 11 bases in between. Germline CDR1 SEHNR, CDR2 FQNEAQ (reference sequence). This CDR3 is built from 15 residues. The CDR3 reads CASSLEGGRSYEQYF. The DNA of the CDR3 is TGTGCCAGCAGCTTAGAGGGGGGGAGATCCTACGAGCAGTACTTC.

The CDR3 here is CASSVNRAYEQYF. The CDR3 region has the DNA TGTGCCAGTAGTGTTAACAGGGCCTACGAGCAGTACTTC. The chain couples TRBV19 to TRBJ2-7; D possibly corresponds to TRBD1 (6 bases). The CDR3 is made up of 13 amino acids. CDR1 LNHDA and CDR2 SQIVND come from the germline V gene (reference sequence). Trimming removed 5 bases at V and 2 bases at J, with 10 bases between.

The rearrangement uses TRBV13 and TRBJ1-2; TRBD1 agrees at 7 bases. The CDR3 runs to 13 residues. The germline V gene encodes CDR1 PRHDT and CDR2 FYEKMQ (reference sequence). V lost 0 bases to trimming and J lost 6 bases; unmatched junction nucleotides: 1. The CDR3 DNA reads as TGTGCCAGCAGCTTAGGCAGGGGGAATGGCTACACCTTC. Its translation: CASSLGRGNGYTF.

This chain joins TRBV25-1 and TRBJ2-7; 7 bases are shared with TRBD2. The CDR3 loop spans 14 amino acids. V shed 8 bases, J shed 4 bases, and the junction held 11 bases outside the gene matches. Germline V gene lookup returns CDR1 MGHDK and CDR2 SYGVNS. CDR3 sequence: CASPGTGTTYEQYF. CDR3 sequence (DNA): TGTGCCAGCCCCGGGACTGGGACTACTTACGAGCAGTACTTC.

This rearrangement joins TRBV11-2 to TRBJ2-3; no firm D call. The CDR3 runs 16 residues. The ends were cut back, 0 bases at V and 1 base at J, with 11 bases in the middle. Germline V gene sequence: CDR1 SGHAT, CDR2 FQNNGV. In nucleotides, the CDR3 is TGTGCCAGCAGCTTAGATGGCCACGTCGGCACAGATACGCAGTATTTT. Translated, it gives CASSLDGHVGTDTQYF. Looking up the rest from reference TRBV11-2 and TRBJ2-3 gives the full variable domain: EAGVAQSPRYKIIEKRQSVAFWCNPISGHATLYWYQQILGQGPKLLIQFQNNGVVDDSQLPKDRFSAERLKGVDSTLKIQPAKLEDSAVYLCASSLDGHVGTDTQYFGPGTRLTVL.

The rearrangement links TRBV5-1 to TRBJ2-6, with TRBD2 as a possible D gene (6 bases). This CDR3 is 14 amino acids long. Germline CDR1 SGHRS, CDR2 YFSETQ. V was shortened by 5 bases and J by 1 base, with 7 bases between the two germline ends. The CDR3 nucleotides read TGCGCCAGCAGTGCGGGGTCTGGGGCCAACGTCCTGACTTTC. Protein: CASSAGSGANVLTF.

The V gene is TRBV6-5, the J gene TRBJ1-2, with TRBD1 as a possible D gene (5 bases). In germline, CDR1 is MNHEY, CDR2 SVGAGI. Between the trimmed V and J ends, which lost 7 bases and 2 bases, there was a span of 5 bases. There are 11 residues in the CDR3. CDR3 sequence: CASTGNYGYTF. In DNA form, the CDR3 reads TGTGCCAGCACAGGGAACTATGGCTACACCTTC.

This chain uses TRBV15 with TRBJ2-5; TRBD1 aligns across 9 bases. CDR1 and CDR2 from the germline V gene are LNHNV and YYDKDF (reference sequence). Unmatched junction bases numbered 9, after V lost 1 base and J lost 6 bases. CDR3 size: 16 residues. The CDR3 loop is CATSRGGTGGAKTQYF. In DNA form, the CDR3 reads TGTGCCACCAGCAGAGGGGGTACAGGGGGCGCGAAGACCCAGTACTTC.

The V call is TRBV5-1, the J call TRBJ2-1; 8 bases agree with TRBD2. This CDR3 comprises 15 residues. J lost 5 bases, V lost 4 bases, and 8 bases had no gene match. From germline, CDR1 is SGHRS and CDR2 YFSETQ. The CDR3 here is CASSLTGGPNNEQFF. CDR3 nucleotides: TGCGCCAGCAGCCTCACGGGGGGGCCCAACAATGAGCAGTTCTTC. The entire variable domain, with the rest obtained from reference TRBV5-1 and TRBJ2-1, is as follows: KAGVTQTPRYLIKTRGQQVTLSCSPISGHRSVSWYQQTPGQGLQFLFEYFSETQRNKGNFPGRFSGRQFSNSRSEMNVSTLELGDSALYLCASSLTGGPNNEQFFGPGTRLTVL.

The chain has TRBV2 and TRBJ2-5; weak D call: TRBD1 (6 bases). The CDR3 runs 14 residues. Per germline, CDR1 SNHLY and CDR2 FYNNEI. Deletions cut 3 bases from V and 5 bases from J, with 13 bases between. The CDR3 DNA is TGTGCCAGCAGTGAGGTGGGGGCGGTCGAGACCCAGTACTTC. Its protein is CASSEVGAVETQYF.

The V gene is TRBV30, the J gene TRBJ2-1; 10 nucleotides match TRBD2. The CDR3 contains 14 residues. Germline V gene lookup returns CDR1 GTSNPN and CDR2 SVGIG (reference sequence). Losses at the gene ends were 0 bases for V and 8 bases for J; bases not matched to a gene: 4. The CDR3 sequence: CAWSVSGGVYEQFF. The CDR3 DNA reads as TGTGCCTGGAGTGTAAGCGGGGGGGTTTATGAGCAGTTCTTC.

As concerns this clone: Germline is not matched at one junction end, which may reflect a read error. The chain carries TRBV4-1 and TRBJ1-3; TRBD1 agrees at 7 bases. Germline V CDR1 and CDR2: MGHRA, YSYEKL. There are 16 residues in the CDR3. The CDR3 DNA follows: TGCGCCAGCAGCCAAGATGCAGGACAGGCGGGAATCACCATATATTTT. The encoded protein is CASSQDAGQAGITIYF.

This chain links TRBV5-1 with TRBJ1-2, with 8 bases matching TRBD1. Germline-derived CDR1 and CDR2 are SGHRS and YFSETQ. The CDR3 is made up of 16 amino acids. V lost 2 bases to trimming and J lost 4 bases; unmatched junction nucleotides: 10. The CDR3 region is CASSLNAGGGGYGYTF. The CDR3 nucleotides are TGCGCCAGCAGCTTAAACGCAGGGGGCGGAGGCTATGGCTACACCTTC.